The T cell receptor (beta chain) described here comes from a study of OX40 agonist ivuxolimab in advanced cancers. Study details: Ivuxolimab, which patients received intravenously every 2 weeks, was dosed at 0.01 to 10 mg/kg. Whole-study results and caveats: The study observed clonal expansion of CD4+ and CD8+ blood T cells by week 6 at 0.1 to 3.0 mg/kg. Partly responding patients at 0.1-3.0 mg/kg showed some of the smallest clonal expansion.

Here immunoSEQ multiplex PCR was the method, and the copy in TCRdb shows in-frame clones only, minus some. The table records more than 65,000 clones, 65% to 90% of them present only once. The germline gives CDR1 KGHSH, CDR2 LQKENI. The CDR3 is 13 residues long. Losses at the gene ends were 5 bases for V and 4 bases for J; bases not matched to a gene: 2. In regard to this clone: The antigen is not known.

The gene calls are TRBV18 and TRBJ2-1, with 7 bases identical to TRBD2. This TCR was recovered from an adult with an advanced solid tumor such as melanoma, head and neck, liver or kidney cancer. Sequences were derived from CD4+ or CD8+ T cells sorted from blood, sampled in a trial of the OX40 agonist ivuxolimab. CDR3 amino acids: CASSSGAYNEQFF. As DNA, the CDR3 is TGTGCCAGCTCAAGCGGGGCGTACAATGAGCAGTTCTTC.